Listed here are 10 T cell receptor beta chains from one sample, sequenced in a study of cytomegalovirus exposure and HLA in healthy donors. PCR amplification relied on 60 Vbeta primers (plus 13 Jbeta primers). Some clones are missing from TCRdb's copy, which holds only in-frame ones; the method was immunoSEQ multiplex PCR. The sample lists around 130,000 clones, roughly 72% occurring once. The sample consisted of PBMCs. These receptors were obtained from a woman aged 45 to 65 in good health and CMV-seronegative.

The chain is built from TRBV5-1 and TRBJ2-7; a weak D match, TRBD2 (6 bases). The germline V gene has CDR1 SGHRS and CDR2 YFSETQ. Trimming took off 4 bases at V and 2 bases at J, with 10 bases between the two ends. This CDR3 comprises 13 residues. CDR3 residues: CASSDGSAYEQYF. The CDR3 coding sequence is TGCGCCAGCAGCGACGGGAGCGCCTACGAGCAGTACTTC.

This clone turned up a few times. The chain employs TRBV4-3 and TRBJ2-7; 8 bases map to TRBD1. J gave up 4 bases and V 0 bases, and 8 bases lay outside the gene matches. Germline V lookup: CDR1 LGHNA, CDR2 YSLEER. CDR3 length equals 16 residues. In DNA form, the CDR3 reads TGCGCCAGCAGCCAAGAATCAGGGGGCAGAGTGTACGAGCAGTACTTC. It encodes CASSQESGGRVYEQYF.

This clone showed up just once. The V call is TRBV19, the J call TRBJ2-7; possibly TRBD2 for D (5 bases). Looked up from germline, CDR1 is LNHDA and CDR2 is SQIVND (reference sequence). V lost 3 bases and J lost 5, with 11 bases in between. CDR3 length: 13 amino acids. CDR3 DNA sequence: TGTGCCAGTAGTATGACGCCCGGGGACGAGCAGTACTTC. Its translation: CASSMTPGDEQYF.

The J gene is TRBJ1-1, the V gene TRBV19, with D possibly TRBD1 on 6 matching bases. V lost 2 bases and J 5 bases, leaving 18 bases between the germline ends. Germline values: CDR1 LNHDA, CDR2 SQIVND (reference sequence). The CDR3 totals 16 residues. This CDR3 reads CASSIQADKRGTEAFF. CDR3 sequence (DNA): TGTGCCAGTAGTATACAGGCCGACAAAAGGGGGACTGAAGCTTTCTTT.

The J gene is TRBJ2-5, the V gene TRBV6-1; 7 bases line up with TRBD1. The V and J ends lost 6 bases and 2 bases, in that order; junction bases with no gene match: 6. The germline V gene encodes CDR1 MNHNS and CDR2 SASEGT. The CDR3 sequence is 14 residues long. CDR3 in DNA: TGTGCCAGCAGAAAGACAGGGCAGCAAGAGACCCAGTACTTC. This gives the protein CASRKTGQQETQYF.

This chain connects TRBV5-4 to TRBJ2-2; 7 nucleotides line up with TRBD1. The CDR3 spans 17 residues. The V segment lost 0 bases and the J segment 4 bases; nucleotides outside the gene matches: 9. Germline V gene lookup returns CDR1 SGHNT and CDR2 YYREEE (reference sequence). CDR3 sequence: CASSLGPPTGTTGELFF. DNA for the CDR3: TGTGCCAGCAGCTTGGGACCTCCGACAGGGACCACCGGGGAGCTGTTTTTT.

V gene TRBV5-4 combines with J gene TRBJ1-1; 7 positions agree with TRBD1. V was clipped by 4 bases and J by 0 bases; unmatched bases: 6. In germline, CDR1 is SGHNT, CDR2 YYREEE (reference sequence). This CDR3 contains 15 residues. The CDR3 region is CASSPLQGMNTEAFF. DNA of the CDR3: TGTGCCAGCAGCCCCTTACAGGGGATGAACACTGAAGCTTTCTTT. Full variable domain (remainder filled in from reference TRBV5-4 and TRBJ1-1): ETGVTQSPTHLIKTRGQQVTLRCSSQSGHNTVSWYQQALGQGPQFIFQYYREEENGRGNFPPRFSGLQFPNYSSELNVNALELDDSALYLCASSPLQGMNTEAFFGQGTRLTVV.

The chain has TRBV15 and TRBJ2-1; a possible D gene is TRBD2 (6 bases). V lost 6 bases to trimming and J lost 4 bases, with 19 bases between them. The CDR3 loop spans 16 amino acids. The germline gives CDR1 LNHNV, CDR2 YYDKDF (reference sequence). The CDR3 sequence is CATRPLGGGLYNEQFF. The CDR3 nucleotides read TGTGCCACCAGGCCCCTCGGGGGTGGGCTTTACAATGAGCAGTTCTTC.

This chain joins TRBV11-2 and TRBJ1-1; D is possibly TRBD1 (5 bases). CDR3 length: 13 residues. The V and J ends lost 5 bases and 5 bases respectively, with 12 bases between them. CDR1 and CDR2 (germline): SGHAT, FQNNGV. CDR3 in amino acids: CASSPGGGTEAFF. The CDR3 region has the DNA TGTGCCAGCAGCCCCGGGGGGGGTACTGAAGCTTTCTTT.

This chain connects TRBV27 to TRBJ1-5; 7 bases match TRBD1. V trimming: 6 bases; J trimming: 9 bases; junction bases outside the gene matches: 8. CDR3 length: 13 residues. Germline V lookup: CDR1 MNHEY, CDR2 SMNVEV (reference sequence). CDR3 protein: CASRAGGNGPQHF. CDR3 sequence (DNA): TGTGCCAGCAGAGCAGGGGGGAACGGGCCCCAGCATTTT.